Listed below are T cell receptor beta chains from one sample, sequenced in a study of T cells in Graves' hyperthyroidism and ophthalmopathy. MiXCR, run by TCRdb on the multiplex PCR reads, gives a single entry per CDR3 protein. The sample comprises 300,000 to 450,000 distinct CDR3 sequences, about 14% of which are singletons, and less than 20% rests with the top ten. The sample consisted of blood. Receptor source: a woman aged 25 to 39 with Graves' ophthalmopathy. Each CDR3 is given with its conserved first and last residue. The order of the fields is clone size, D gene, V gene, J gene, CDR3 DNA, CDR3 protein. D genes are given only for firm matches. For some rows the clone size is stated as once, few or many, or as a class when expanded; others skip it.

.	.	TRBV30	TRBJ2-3	TGTGCCAGCAGTGCCCTCGTAGAAACTGATACGCAGTATTTT	CASSALVETDTQYF
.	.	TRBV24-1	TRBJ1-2	TGTGCCACCAGTGATCCGGGGGCGGAGGGCTACACCTTC	CATSDPGAEGYTF
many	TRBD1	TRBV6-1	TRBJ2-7	TGTGCCAGCAGTGTTGGGACAGACGCCTACGAGCAGTACTTC	CASSVGTDAYEQYF
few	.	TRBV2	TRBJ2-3	TGTGCCACTTCACTCGGTTTTATGTATTTT	CATSLGFMYF
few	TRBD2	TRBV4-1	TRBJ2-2	TGCGCCAGCAGCCAGACTAGCGGGGGGTTTGGGTTGCGAGAGCTGTTTTTT	CASSQTSGGFGLRELFF
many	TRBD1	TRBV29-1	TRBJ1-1	TGCAGCGCCGGACAGGGGCTGAACACTGAAGCTTTCTTT	CSAGQGLNTEAFF
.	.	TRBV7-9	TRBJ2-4	TGTGCCAGCAGCTTAGAGAGGGACGCGAACATTCAGTACTTC	CASSLERDANIQYF
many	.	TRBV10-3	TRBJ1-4	TGTGCCATCAGTGAGTCTGCCGGGGGGCTTGAAAAACTGTTTTTT	CAISESAGGLEKLFF
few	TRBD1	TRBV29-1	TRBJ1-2	TGCAGCGCACCGGACAGGGCAGCTAACTATGGCTACACCTTC	CSAPDRAANYGYTF
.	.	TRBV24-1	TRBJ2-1	TGTGCCACCAGTGATCCCCGACAGACCTCTTACGAGCAGTTCTTC	CATSDPRQTSYEQFF
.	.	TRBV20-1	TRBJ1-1	TGCAGTGCTAGTCCAGTGATCGGCTCTGAAGCTTTCTTT	CSASPVIGSEAFF
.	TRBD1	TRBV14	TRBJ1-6	TGTGCCAGCAGCCCGACAGGGAGTGGGGCCTATAATTCACCCCTCCACTTT	CASSPTGSGAYNSPLHF
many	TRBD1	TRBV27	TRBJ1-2	TGTGCCAGCAGCACGACAGGGGGCACTGGCTACACCTTC	CASSTTGGTGYTF
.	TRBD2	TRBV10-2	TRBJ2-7	TGCGCCAGCAGTGAGCTTAAGCGGGGGATCAGTAACTTC	CASSELKRGISNF
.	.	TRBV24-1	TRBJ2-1	TGTGCCACCAGGGGGGGGGGGGGGCCCGCTGAGCAGTTCTTC	CATRGGGGPAEQFF
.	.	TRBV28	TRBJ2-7	TGTGCCAGCAGTTTTTTCGGTAGCGAGCAGTACTTC	CASSFFGSEQYF
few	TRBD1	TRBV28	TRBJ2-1	TGTGCCAGCAGTCCCGGGACAGGGCGGTACAATGAGCAGTTCTTC	CASSPGTGRYNEQFF
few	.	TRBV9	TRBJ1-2	TGTGCCAGCAGCGTAGATGGGGGCCTCACCTTC	CASSVDGGLTF
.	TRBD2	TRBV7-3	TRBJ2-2	TGTGCCAGCAGCTTAGGTCCGGGGGGCGGGGAGCTGTTTTTT	CASSLGPGGGELFF
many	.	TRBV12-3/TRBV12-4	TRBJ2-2	TGTGCCAGCAGCTCTAAGCCGAACACCGGGGAGCTGTTTTTT	CASSSKPNTGELFF
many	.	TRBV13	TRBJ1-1	TGTGCCAGCAGCCATGGGTCTACCGGAACAGCTTTCTTT	CASSHGSTGTAFF
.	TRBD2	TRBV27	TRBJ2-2	TGTGCCAGCAGTCAAACTAGCGGGGTAGGCGGGGAGCTGTTTTTT	CASSQTSGVGGELFF
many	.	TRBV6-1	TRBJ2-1	TGTGCCAGCAGTACGAGGGGGAGCTCCTACAATGAGCAGTTCTTC	CASSTRGSSYNEQFF
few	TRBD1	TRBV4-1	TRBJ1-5	TGCGCCAGCAGCCAAGCCGACAGGGTTGGGAGTCAGCCCCAGCATTTT	CASSQADRVGSQPQHF
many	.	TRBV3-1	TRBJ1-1	TGTGCCAGCAGCCAAGAACTGGGATTGAACACTGAAGCTTTCTTT	CASSQELGLNTEAFF